The 8 T cell receptor beta chains reported below all come from one sample, sequenced in a study of spatial heterogeneity in lung cancer. Study-level points and caveats: The number of expanded tumor alpha and beta chains correlated with mutation number.

Their specific antigens are unknown. TCRdb called the 5' RACE reads again in MiXCR, with one record for every CDR3 protein. The table has about 23,000 distinct CDR3 sequences, approximately 4.3% seen once; the top ten hold 9% to 10%. Time point here: sample taken at primary tumor resection. The sequencing used lung tumor tissue, collected at surgery. The receptors shown here come from a male donor with early-stage non-small cell lung cancer.

The CDR3 here is CASARYRGDSFFSNTGELFF. The CDR3 DNA reads TGTGCCAGCGCTCGCTACCGGGGAGACAGTTTTTTTTCGAACACCGGGGAGCTGTTTTTT. V usage is TRBV27 and J usage is TRBJ2-2; D may be TRBD1 or TRBD2 (5 bases each). Between the trimmed V and J ends, which lost 8 bases and 0 bases, there was a span of 28 bases. The CDR3 is 20 residues long. Germline lookup yields CDR1 MNHEY and CDR2 SMNVEV (reference sequence).

This clonotype was seen at least ten times. The chain recombines TRBV20-1 with TRBJ2-2; TRBD2 aligns across 7 bases. CDR3 length: 11 amino acids. Germline loops: CDR1 DFQATT, CDR2 SNEGSKA (reference sequence). V lost 7 bases, J lost 8 bases, and 4 bases stayed unmatched. The CDR3 bases are TGCAGTGGATTGCGGGAGGGGGAGCTGTTTTTT. Translation gives CSGLREGELFF.

This clonotype was detected ten times or more. The chain couples TRBV7-9 to TRBJ2-3; 8 bases agree with TRBD2. V dropped 7 bases and J dropped 5; count of bases not matched to a gene: 5. This CDR3 is built from 13 residues. The germline CDR1 and CDR2 sequences are SEHNR and FQNEAQ (reference sequence). Here the CDR3 reads CASIAGMGDTQYF. In nucleotides, the CDR3 is TGTGCCAGCATAGCGGGAATGGGAGATACGCAGTATTTT.

This clonotype was observed at least ten times. The chain uses TRBV7-9 and TRBJ2-2; no clear D. The CDR3 is made up of 13 amino acids. Germline values: CDR1 SEHNR, CDR2 FQNEAQ (reference sequence). This chain's CDR3 is CVLPGPNTGELFF. CDR3 in DNA: TGTGTGCTTCCCGGGCCGAACACCGGGGAGCTGTTTTTT.

The chain uses TRBV12-2 and TRBJ1-4; the listed D gene, TRBD1, was not tested against the DNA. TRBV12-2 is annotated as a pseudogene. This CDR3 is 17 amino acids long. The CDR3 protein is CASLTRPPSSGVEKLFF. The CDR3 coding sequence is TGTGCAAGTCTCACCAGGCCCCCTTCTTCCGGAGTAGAAAAACTGTTTTTT.

This clonotype was observed many times. The V gene is TRBV7-8, the J gene TRBJ2-1, with TRBD2 matching over 8 bases. Germline CDR1 reads SGHVS; CDR2 reads FQNEAQ. This CDR3 has 17 residues. Trimming removed 5 bases from V and 6 bases from J; junction bases left unmatched: 15. CDR3 sequence (DNA): TGTGCCAGCAGCATAGTGAGGGCGGGAGGAATTGGCAATGAGCAGTTCTTC. It translates to CASSIVRAGGIGNEQFF.

To note about this clonotype: A read error is possible here, since a much larger clone lies one base away. The chain carries TRBV5-1 and TRBJ2-2, with unresolved D. Trimming left V 8 bases short and J 3 bases short, with 8 bases between. The CDR3 is made up of 12 amino acids. CDR1 is SGHRS, CDR2 YFSETQ, per germline. This chain's CDR3 is CASGSDTGELFF. The CDR3, as DNA: TGCGCCAGTGGAAGCGACACCGGGGAGCTGTTTTTT. Combining the CDR3 with reference TRBV5-1 and TRBJ2-2 gives the whole variable domain KAGVTQTPRYLIKTRGQQVTLSCSPISGHRSVSWYQQTPGQGLQFLFEYFSETQRNKGNFPGRFSGRQFSNSRSEMNVSTLELGDSALYLCASGSDTGELFFGEGSRLTVL.

This clonotype has at least ten counts. The rearrangement links TRBV29-1 to TRBJ1-5; D may be TRBD1 (6 bases). The CDR3 covers 14 residues. Trimming stripped 6 bases from V and 6 bases from J, with 18 bases between. Germline V gene sequence: CDR1 SQVTM, CDR2 ANQGSEA. The CDR3 spells CSVATGSGSQPQHF. The CDR3 region has the DNA TGCAGCGTCGCAACAGGGAGTGGGAGTCAGCCCCAGCATTTT.